This T cell receptor (beta chain) emerged from a study of CD8 T cells in Susac syndrome (dated by TCRdb to between 2019 and 2020). In the study overall: Of the Susac syndrome patients who were sequenced, roughly eight were in clinical remission while six had clinically active disease. At the time of blood withdrawal, Susac syndrome patients were either therapy-naive, taking corticosteroids (with some also receiving IVIg), or on IVIg alone. The study used repertoire sequencing to test whether antigen drove CD8+ T cell activation and differentiation in Susac syndrome. Broad study findings and their caveats: The number of individuals in the TCR sequencing and HLA analysis was recognized as being relatively small. No clonal expansion was detected in the CD4+ T cell repertoire of Susac syndrome patients.

High-throughput TCR beta sequencing profiled peripheral blood CD8+ and CD4+ T cells from healthy donors, Susac syndrome patients and multiple sclerosis patients. Recently defined diagnostic criteria for definite or probable disease were met by the Susac syndrome patients. CD8+ TEMRA cells were enriched by FACS, while bulk CD8+ and CD4+ T cells were purified by magnetic negative isolation. Blood was collected in EDTA tubes and processed within 24 hours, with PBMCs isolated through density gradient centrifugation. PBMCs intended for TCR sequencing were cryopreserved in liquid nitrogen and thawed later in a water bath at 37 degrees C. A purity of at least 90% was achieved for sorted or isolated CD4+, CD8+ and CD8+ TEMRA cells. RNA was extracted using the RNeasy kit, and about 0.45 to 1 ug of the RNA was reverse transcribed with random hexamers. The immunoSEQ multiplex PCR assay, which covers 54 Vbeta and 13 Jbeta segments, was used to amplify TCR beta CDR3 regions. PCR amplification bias was corrected using a synthetic template baseline for primer optimization and computational correction. The authors' analysis ran thus. Reads were annotated to V, D and J genes per IMGT and analyzed with immunoSEQ Analyzer, keeping only productive sequences. To calculate clonality, Shannon entropy was normalized by log2 of the number of productive unique sequences and then subtracted from one. For each patient and control, public and private clones were evaluated within the 100 most prevalent clones. Susac-specific clones were defined as absent from healthy and MS cohorts, about 1,000 published viral clones and other ImmuneACCESS disease sequences. The public reads were quality trimmed at Q25 with fastp and then assembled into clones with MiXCR by TCRdb, keeping productive beta chains. Every CDR3 protein is listed once, alongside the most common genes and DNA of its rows. These V and J calls are TCRdb output, not the study's own analysis. The sample data list 200,000 to 300,000 distinct CDR3 sequences, and roughly 95% of these were observed just once. The ten most abundant clones make up around 0.1% of the sample.

As regards this clonotype: Its antigen is unknown. No per-base quality is available; no much larger clone lies one base away.

This receptor was identified in a human donor with Susac syndrome. Sequenced material: CD4+ T cells from PBMCs.

The nucleotide sequence is TGTGCCAGCAGAGGGGGGGTGGGGAATCAGCCCCAGCATTTT. Its product reads: CASRGGVGNQPQHF. The sequence joins TRBV12-3 or TRBV12-4 to TRBJ1-5; TRBD1 could be the D gene, as 6 bases match. Trimming takes 6 bases from V and 4 bases from J, and the germline ends sit 13 bases apart. From cysteine to phenylalanine, the CDR3 is 14 amino acids long. Only the CDR3 DNA stays, 42 bases, in frame from base 1.